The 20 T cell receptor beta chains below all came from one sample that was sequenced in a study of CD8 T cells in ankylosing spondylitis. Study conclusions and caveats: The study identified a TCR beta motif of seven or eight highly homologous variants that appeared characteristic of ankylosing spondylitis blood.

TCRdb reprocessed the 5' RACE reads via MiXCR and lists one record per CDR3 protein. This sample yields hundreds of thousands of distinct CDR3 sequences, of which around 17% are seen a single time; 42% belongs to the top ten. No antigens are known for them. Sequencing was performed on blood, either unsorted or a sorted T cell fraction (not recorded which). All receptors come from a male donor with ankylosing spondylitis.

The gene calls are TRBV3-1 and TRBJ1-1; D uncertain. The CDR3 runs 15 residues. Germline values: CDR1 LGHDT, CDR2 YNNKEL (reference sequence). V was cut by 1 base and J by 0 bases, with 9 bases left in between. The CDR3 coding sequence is TGTGCCAGCAGCCAAGTCCCAGATTTGAACACTGAAGCTTTCTTT. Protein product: CASSQVPDLNTEAFF.

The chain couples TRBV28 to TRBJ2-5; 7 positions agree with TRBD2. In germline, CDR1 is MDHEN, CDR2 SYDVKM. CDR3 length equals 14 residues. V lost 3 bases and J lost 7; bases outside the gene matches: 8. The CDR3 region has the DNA TGTGCCAGCAGTTTCTGGAGGGAGGGCGGGACCCAGTACTTC. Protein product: CASSFWREGGTQYF.

CDR3 coding DNA: TGCGCCAGCAGCCAAGATATTGAGCGGCCAAACCAAGAGCAGTTCTTC. Translating it yields CASSQDIERPNQEQFF. The chain is built from TRBV4-1 and TRBJ2-1; tentatively, D is TRBD2 (5 bases). Trimming pared 0 bases from V and 10 bases from J, leaving 19 bases between. Looked up from germline, CDR1 is MGHRA and CDR2 is YSYEKL. CDR3 length: 16 amino acids.

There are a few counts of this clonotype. The CDR3 region has the DNA TGTGCCAGCACCTCTACTCAGGGGGCGCGGTACGAGCAGTACTTC. This codes for CASTSTQGARYEQYF. This chain uses TRBV27 with TRBJ2-7, with 8 bases matching TRBD1. The CDR3 length is 15 residues. Germline trimming cut 7 bases from V and 4 bases from J; bases unmatched to any gene: 12. Germline V gives CDR1 MNHEY, CDR2 SMNVEV (reference sequence).

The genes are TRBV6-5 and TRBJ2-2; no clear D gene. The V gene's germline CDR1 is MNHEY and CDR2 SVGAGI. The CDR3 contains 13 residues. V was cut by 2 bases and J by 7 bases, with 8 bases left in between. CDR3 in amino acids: CASSYPTSGELFF. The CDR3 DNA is TGTGCCAGCAGTTACCCGACAAGCGGGGAGCTGTTTTTT.

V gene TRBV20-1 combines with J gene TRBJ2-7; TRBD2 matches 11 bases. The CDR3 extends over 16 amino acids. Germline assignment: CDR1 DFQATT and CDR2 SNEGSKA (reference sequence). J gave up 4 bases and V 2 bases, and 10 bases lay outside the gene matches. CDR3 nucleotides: TGCAGTGCTAGAAACCCTACTAGCGGGAGCATGTACGAGCAGTACTTC. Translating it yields CSARNPTSGSMYEQYF.

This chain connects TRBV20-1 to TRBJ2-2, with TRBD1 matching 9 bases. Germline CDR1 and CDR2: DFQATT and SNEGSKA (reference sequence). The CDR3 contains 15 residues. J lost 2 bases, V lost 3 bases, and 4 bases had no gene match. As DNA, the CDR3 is TGCAGTGCTAGGGACAGGGGTTTCAACACCGGGGAGCTGTTTTTT. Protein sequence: CSARDRGFNTGELFF.

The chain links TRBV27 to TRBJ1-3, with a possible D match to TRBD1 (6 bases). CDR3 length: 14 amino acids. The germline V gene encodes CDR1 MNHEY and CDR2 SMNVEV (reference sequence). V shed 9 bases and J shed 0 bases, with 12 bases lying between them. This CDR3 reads CARPGQSSGNTIYF. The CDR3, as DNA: TGTGCCAGGCCCGGACAGAGCTCTGGAAACACCATATATTTT.

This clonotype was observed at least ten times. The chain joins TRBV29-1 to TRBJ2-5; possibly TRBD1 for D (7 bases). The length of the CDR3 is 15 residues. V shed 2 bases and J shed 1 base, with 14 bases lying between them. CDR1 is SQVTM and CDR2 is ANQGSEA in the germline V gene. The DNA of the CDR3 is TGCAGCGTTGAACGACAGGGAGGACCCCAAGAGACCCAGTACTTC. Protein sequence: CSVERQGGPQETQYF.

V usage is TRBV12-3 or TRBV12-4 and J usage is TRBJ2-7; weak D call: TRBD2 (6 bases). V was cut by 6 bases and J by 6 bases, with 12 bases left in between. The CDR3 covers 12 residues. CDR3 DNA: TGTGCCAGCAGCCGACCCGGGGGCGAGCAGTACTTC. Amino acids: CASSRPGGEQYF.

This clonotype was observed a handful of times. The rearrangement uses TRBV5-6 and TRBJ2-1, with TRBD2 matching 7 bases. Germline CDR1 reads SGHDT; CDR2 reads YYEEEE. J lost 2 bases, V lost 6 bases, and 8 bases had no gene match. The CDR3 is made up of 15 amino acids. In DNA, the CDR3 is TGTGCCAGCAACCCGCGGGAGCAGCCCTACAATGAGCAGTTCTTC. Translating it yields CASNPREQPYNEQFF.

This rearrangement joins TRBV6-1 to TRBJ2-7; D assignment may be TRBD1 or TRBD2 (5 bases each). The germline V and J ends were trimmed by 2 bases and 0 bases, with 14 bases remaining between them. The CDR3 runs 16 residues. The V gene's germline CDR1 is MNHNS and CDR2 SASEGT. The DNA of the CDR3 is TGTGCCAGCAGTGAACCTGCCGGGACGAACTCCTACGAGCAGTACTTC. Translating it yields CASSEPAGTNSYEQYF.

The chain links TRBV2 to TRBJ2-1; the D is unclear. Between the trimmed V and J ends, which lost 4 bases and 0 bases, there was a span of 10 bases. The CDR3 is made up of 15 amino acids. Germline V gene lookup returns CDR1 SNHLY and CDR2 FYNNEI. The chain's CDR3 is CASSAGMGSYNEQFF. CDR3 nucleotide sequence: TGTGCCAGCAGTGCCGGAATGGGCTCCTACAATGAGCAGTTCTTC.

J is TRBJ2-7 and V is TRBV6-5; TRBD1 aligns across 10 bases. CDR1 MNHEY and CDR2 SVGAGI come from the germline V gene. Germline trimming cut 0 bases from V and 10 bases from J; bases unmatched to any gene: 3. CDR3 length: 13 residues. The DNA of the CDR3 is TGTGCCAGCAGTTACTCGGGACAGGGGCTACAGTACTTC. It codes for CASSYSGQGLQYF.

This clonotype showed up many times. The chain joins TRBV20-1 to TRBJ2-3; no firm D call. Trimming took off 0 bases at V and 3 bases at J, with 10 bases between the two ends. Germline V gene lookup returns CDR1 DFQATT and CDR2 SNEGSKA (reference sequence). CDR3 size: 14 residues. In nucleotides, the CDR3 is TGCAGTGCTAGAGATCTCTTCGAAACAGATACGCAGTATTTT. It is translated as CSARDLFETDTQYF.

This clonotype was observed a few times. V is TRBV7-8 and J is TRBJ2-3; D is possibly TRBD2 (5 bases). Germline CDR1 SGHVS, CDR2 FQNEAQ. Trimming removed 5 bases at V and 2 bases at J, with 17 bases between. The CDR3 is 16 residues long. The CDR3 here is CASSRPGSEPTDTQYF. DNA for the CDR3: TGTGCCAGCAGCCGCCCCGGTAGCGAGCCCACAGATACGCAGTATTTT.

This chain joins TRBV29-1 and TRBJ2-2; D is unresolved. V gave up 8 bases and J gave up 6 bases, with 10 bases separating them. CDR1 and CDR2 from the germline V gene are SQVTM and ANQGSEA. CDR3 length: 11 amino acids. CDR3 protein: CSSKDAGELFF. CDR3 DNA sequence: TGCAGCTCTAAGGATGCCGGGGAGCTGTTTTTT.

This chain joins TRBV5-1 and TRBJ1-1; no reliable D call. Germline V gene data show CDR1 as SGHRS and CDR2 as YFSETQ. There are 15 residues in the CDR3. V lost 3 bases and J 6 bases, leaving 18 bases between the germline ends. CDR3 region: CASSSSTGEFAEAFF. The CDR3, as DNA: TGCGCCAGCAGCTCTTCGACCGGGGAGTTCGCTGAAGCTTTCTTT.

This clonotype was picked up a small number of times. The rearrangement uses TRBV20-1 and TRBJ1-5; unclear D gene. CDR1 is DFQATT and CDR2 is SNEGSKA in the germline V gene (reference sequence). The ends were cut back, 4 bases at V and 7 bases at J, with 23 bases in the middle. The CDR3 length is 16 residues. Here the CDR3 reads CSAITGSGELRQPQHF. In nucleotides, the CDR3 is TGCAGTGCTATTACGGGGTCCGGCGAGTTGAGGCAGCCCCAGCATTTT.

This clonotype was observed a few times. This CDR3 is CASSYGFGAGYEQYF. CDR3 coding DNA: TGCGCCAGCAGTTACGGGTTTGGGGCAGGTTACGAGCAGTACTTC. The genes are TRBV5-1 and TRBJ2-7, with D possibly matching TRBD1 (5 bases). Germline V CDR1 and CDR2: SGHRS, YFSETQ. The V and J ends lost 5 bases and 4 bases respectively, with 19 bases between them. This CDR3 is built from 15 residues.